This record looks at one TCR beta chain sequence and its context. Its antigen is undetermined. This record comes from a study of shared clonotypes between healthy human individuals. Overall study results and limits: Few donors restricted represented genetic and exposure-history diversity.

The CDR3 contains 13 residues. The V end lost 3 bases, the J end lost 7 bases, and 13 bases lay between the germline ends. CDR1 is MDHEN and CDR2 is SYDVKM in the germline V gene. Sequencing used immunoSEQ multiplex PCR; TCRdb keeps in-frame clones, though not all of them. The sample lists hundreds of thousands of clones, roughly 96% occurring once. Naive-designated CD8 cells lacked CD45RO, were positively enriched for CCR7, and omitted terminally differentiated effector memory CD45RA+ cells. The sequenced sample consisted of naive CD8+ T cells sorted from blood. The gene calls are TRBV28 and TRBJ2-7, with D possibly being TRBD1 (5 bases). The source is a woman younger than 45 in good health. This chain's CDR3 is CASSFEDSGEQYF. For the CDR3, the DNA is TGTGCCAGCAGTTTCGAAGACTCAGGGGAGCAGTACTTC.